The clone carrying this T cell receptor beta chain was detected a few times. Its specificity is unknown. This sample is drawn from a study of identical twins. Germline lookup yields CDR1 ENHRY and CDR2 SYGVKD. V lost 6 bases to trimming and J lost 1 base; unmatched junction nucleotides: 8. This CDR3 is 16 amino acids long. Findings of the study overall: Out-of-frame alpha sequences shared by twins were enriched for low generation probability.

The authors used template switching to add a universal primer site and gave cDNA unique molecular identifiers. TCRdb independently ran MiXCR on the 5' RACE reads; one entry per CDR3 protein. This table holds approximately 600,000 distinct CDR3 sequences, 7% to 7.5% found once. A further study also used this sample, focusing on yellow fever vaccine responses in identical twins.

V and J are TRBV10-3 and TRBJ2-2; 7 bases are shared with TRBD1. The sequence came from a woman younger than 30 in good health. Specimen: PBMCs. DNA of the CDR3: TGTGCCATCAGAGATTCCGGGACAGTGAACACCGGGGAGCTGTTTTTT. Translating it yields CAIRDSGTVNTGELFF.